One and the same sample provided the 5 T cell receptor beta chains below, sequenced in a study of blood T cell repertoires in COVID-19. Libraries were prepared by immunoSEQ multiplex PCR; TCRdb keeps only in-frame clonotypes and omits some of them. The repertoire holds about 350,000 clones, with over 80% as singletons. The sequencing sample was made of peripheral blood. The origin of the receptors is a woman in her forties or fifties with COVID-19, enrolled during active disease.

The rearrangement joins TRBV19 to TRBJ1-3; a possible D gene is TRBD1 (5 bases). V was pared by 5 bases and J by 1 base, with 6 bases between. CDR1 LNHDA and CDR2 SQIVND come from the germline V gene (reference sequence). The length of the CDR3 is 13 residues. The CDR3: CASSRGSGNTIYF. The CDR3 coding sequence is TGTGCCAGTAGTCGGGGGTCTGGAAACACCATATATTTT.

The chain uses TRBV19 and TRBJ2-7, with D maybe TRBD2 (6 bases). This CDR3 comprises 14 residues. The V gene lost 5 bases and the J gene lost 1 base, with 12 bases spanning the gap. CDR1 is LNHDA and CDR2 is SQIVND in the germline V gene (reference sequence). Here the CDR3 reads CASSLRLVSYEQYF. The CDR3 region has the DNA TGTGCCAGTAGTCTCCGACTAGTATCCTACGAGCAGTACTTC. Filled out from reference TRBV19 and TRBJ2-7, the complete variable domain reads DGGITQSPKYLFRKEGQNVTLSCEQNLNHDAMYWYRQDPGQGLRLIYYSQIVNDFQKGDIAEGYSVSREKKESFPLTVTSAQKNPTAFYLCASSLRLVSYEQYFGPGTRLTVT.

V usage is TRBV11-3 and J usage is TRBJ1-1; D unclear. The CDR3 runs 15 residues. The V end was cut by 1 base, the J end by 4 bases, with 13 bases between. Germline V CDR1 and CDR2: SGHNT, YENEEA. CDR3 amino acids: CASSLGSQGGTEAFF. CDR3 nucleotide sequence: TGTGCCAGCAGCTTAGGGTCCCAAGGAGGCACTGAAGCTTTCTTT.

The V and J genes are TRBV9 and TRBJ1-1; no clear D. V gave up 1 base and J gave up 4 bases, with 11 bases separating them. Germline-derived CDR1 and CDR2 are SGDLS and YYNGEE. The CDR3 covers 14 residues. CDR3 sequence reads: CASSVTSSVTEAFF. In DNA form, the CDR3 reads TGTGCCAGCAGCGTAACCTCATCGGTCACTGAAGCTTTCTTT. Using reference TRBV9 and TRBJ1-1 for the parts outside the CDR3, the full variable domain is DSGVTQTPKHLITATGQRVTLRCSPRSGDLSVYWYQQSLDQGLQFLIQYYNGEERAKGNILERFSAQQFPDLHSELNLSSLELGDSALYFCASSVTSSVTEAFFGQGTRLTVV.

This clone was recorded a few times. This chain joins TRBV19 and TRBJ2-3; possible D gene TRBD1, 6 bases. Germline assignment: CDR1 LNHDA and CDR2 SQIVND (reference sequence). The CDR3 has 12 amino acids. V lost 5 bases and J 6 bases, leaving 9 bases between the germline ends. DNA of the CDR3: TGTGCCAGTAGTCCTCAGGGGGATACGCAGTATTTT. It is translated as CASSPQGDTQYF.